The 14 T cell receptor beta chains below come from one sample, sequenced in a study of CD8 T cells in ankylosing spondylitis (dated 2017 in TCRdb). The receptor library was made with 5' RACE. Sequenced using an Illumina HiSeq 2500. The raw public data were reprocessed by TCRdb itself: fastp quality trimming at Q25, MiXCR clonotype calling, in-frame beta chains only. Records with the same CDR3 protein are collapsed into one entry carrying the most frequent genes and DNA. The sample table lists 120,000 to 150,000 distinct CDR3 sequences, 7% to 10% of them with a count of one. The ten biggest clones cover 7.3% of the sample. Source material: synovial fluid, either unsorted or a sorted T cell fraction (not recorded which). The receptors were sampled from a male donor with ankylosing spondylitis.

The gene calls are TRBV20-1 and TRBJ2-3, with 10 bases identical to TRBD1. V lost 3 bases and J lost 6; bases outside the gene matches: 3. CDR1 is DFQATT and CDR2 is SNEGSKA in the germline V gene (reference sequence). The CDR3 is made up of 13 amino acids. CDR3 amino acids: CSASRDRGDTQYF. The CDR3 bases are TGCAGTGCTAGCCGGGACAGGGGTGATACGCAGTATTTT.

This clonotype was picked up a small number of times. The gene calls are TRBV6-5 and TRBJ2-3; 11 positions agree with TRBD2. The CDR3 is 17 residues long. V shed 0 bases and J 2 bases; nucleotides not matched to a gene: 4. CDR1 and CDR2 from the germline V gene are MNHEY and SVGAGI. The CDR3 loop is CASSYSRLAGITDTQYF. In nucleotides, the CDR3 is TGTGCCAGCAGTTACTCGAGACTAGCGGGGATCACAGATACGCAGTATTTT.

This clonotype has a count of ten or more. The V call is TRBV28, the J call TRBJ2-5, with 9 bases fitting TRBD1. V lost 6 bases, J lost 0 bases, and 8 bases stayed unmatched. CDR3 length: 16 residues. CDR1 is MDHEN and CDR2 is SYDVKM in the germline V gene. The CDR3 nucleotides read TGTGCCAGCAGCCCGGCCGGGACAGGGTACCAAGAGACCCAGTACTTC. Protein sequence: CASSPAGTGYQETQYF.

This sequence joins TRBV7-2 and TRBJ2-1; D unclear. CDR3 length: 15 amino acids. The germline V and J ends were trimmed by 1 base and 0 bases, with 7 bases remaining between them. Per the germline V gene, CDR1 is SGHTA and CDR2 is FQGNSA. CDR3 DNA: TGTGCCAGCAGCTTAGGTCCTTCCTCCTACAATGAGCAGTTCTTC. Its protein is CASSLGPSSYNEQFF.

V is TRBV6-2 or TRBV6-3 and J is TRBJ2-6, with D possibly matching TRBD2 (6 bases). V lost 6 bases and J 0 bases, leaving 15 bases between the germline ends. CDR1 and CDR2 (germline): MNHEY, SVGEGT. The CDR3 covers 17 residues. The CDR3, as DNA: TGTGCCAGCAGGGGAGGTGGAGGAATCTCTGGGGCCAACGTCCTGACTTTC. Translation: CASRGGGGISGANVLTF.

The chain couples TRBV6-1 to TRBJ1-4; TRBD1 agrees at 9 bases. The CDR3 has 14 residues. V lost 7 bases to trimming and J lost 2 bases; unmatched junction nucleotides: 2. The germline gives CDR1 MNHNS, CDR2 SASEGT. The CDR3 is CASIGQGTNEKLFF. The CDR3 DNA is TGTGCCAGCATAGGACAGGGGACTAATGAAAAACTGTTTTTT.

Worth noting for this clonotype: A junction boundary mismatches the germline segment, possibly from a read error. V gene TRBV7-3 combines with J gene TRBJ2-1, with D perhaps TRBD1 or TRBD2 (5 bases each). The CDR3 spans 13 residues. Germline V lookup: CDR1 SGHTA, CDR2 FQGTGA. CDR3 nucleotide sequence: TGTGCCATCAGCTTACCAGGGAGCAATGAGCAGTTCTTC. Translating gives CAISLPGSNEQFF. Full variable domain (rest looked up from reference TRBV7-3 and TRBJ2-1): GAGVSQTPSNKVTEKGKYVELRCDPISGHTALYWYRQSLGQGPEFLIYFQGTGAADDSGLPNDRFFAVRPEGSVSTLKIQRTERGDSAVYLCAISLPGSNEQFFGPGTRLTVL.

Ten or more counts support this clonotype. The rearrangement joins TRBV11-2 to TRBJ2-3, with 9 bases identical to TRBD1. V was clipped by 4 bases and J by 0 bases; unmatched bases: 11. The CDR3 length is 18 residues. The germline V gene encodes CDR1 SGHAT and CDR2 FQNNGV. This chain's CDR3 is CASSSRGPGTGSTDTQYF. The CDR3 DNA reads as TGTGCCAGCAGCTCCAGGGGCCCCGGGACAGGGAGCACAGATACGCAGTATTTT.

CDR3 in amino acids: CASRRAMDEKLFF. The CDR3 region has the DNA TGCGCCAGCAGAAGGGCTATGGATGAAAAACTGTTTTTT. The chain uses TRBV5-1 and TRBJ1-4; D gene ambiguous. The CDR3 totals 13 residues. Germline V gene data show CDR1 as SGHRS and CDR2 as YFSETQ. The germline V and J ends were trimmed by 5 bases and 6 bases, with 11 bases remaining between them.

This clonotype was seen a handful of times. Written as DNA, the CDR3 is TGCAGCGTCATATCCTCAGGGGGGGGTGAAAAACTGTTTTTT. Its protein product is CSVISSGGGEKLFF. The chain couples TRBV29-1 to TRBJ1-4; 7 bases line up with TRBD1. CDR1 is SQVTM and CDR2 is ANQGSEA in the germline V gene. The CDR3 loop spans 14 amino acids. V gave up 6 bases and J gave up 7 bases; unmatched junction bases: 11.

CDR3 in DNA: TGTGCCAGCGGGGGACTCTTCTACAATGAGCAGTTCTTC. Its protein is CASGGLFYNEQFF. The V call is TRBV27, the J call TRBJ2-1; the D gene is possibly TRBD2 (6 bases). This CDR3 is 13 amino acids long. V lost 8 bases to trimming and J lost 3 bases, with 11 bases between them. The V gene's germline CDR1 is MNHEY and CDR2 SMNVEV (reference sequence).

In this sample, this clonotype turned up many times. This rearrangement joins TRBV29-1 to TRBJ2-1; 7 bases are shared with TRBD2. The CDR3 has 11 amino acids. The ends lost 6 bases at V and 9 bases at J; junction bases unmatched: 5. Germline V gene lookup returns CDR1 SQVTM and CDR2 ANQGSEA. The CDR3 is CSVGGSGEQFF. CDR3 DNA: TGCAGCGTGGGGGGGAGCGGTGAGCAGTTCTTC.

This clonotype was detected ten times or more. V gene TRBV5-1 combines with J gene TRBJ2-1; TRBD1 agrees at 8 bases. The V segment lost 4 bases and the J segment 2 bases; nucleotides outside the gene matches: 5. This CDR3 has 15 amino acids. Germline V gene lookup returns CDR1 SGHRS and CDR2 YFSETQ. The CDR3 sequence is CASSTLQGAYNEQFF. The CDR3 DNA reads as TGCGCCAGCAGCACTCTACAGGGGGCCTACAATGAGCAGTTCTTC. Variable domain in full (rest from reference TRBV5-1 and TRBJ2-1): KAGVTQTPRYLIKTRGQQVTLSCSPISGHRSVSWYQQTPGQGLQFLFEYFSETQRNKGNFPGRFSGRQFSNSRSEMNVSTLELGDSALYLCASSTLQGAYNEQFFGPGTRLTVL.

DNA for the CDR3: TGTGCCAGTAGTCGGTATACAGGGGACCCCTACAATGAGCAGTTCTTC. This translates into CASSRYTGDPYNEQFF. The V call is TRBV19, the J call TRBJ2-1, with 7 bases that match TRBD1. The J segment lost 2 bases and the V segment lost 5 bases, leaving 9 bases of the junction unmatched. CDR3 length equals 16 residues. Germline loops: CDR1 LNHDA, CDR2 SQIVND (reference sequence).